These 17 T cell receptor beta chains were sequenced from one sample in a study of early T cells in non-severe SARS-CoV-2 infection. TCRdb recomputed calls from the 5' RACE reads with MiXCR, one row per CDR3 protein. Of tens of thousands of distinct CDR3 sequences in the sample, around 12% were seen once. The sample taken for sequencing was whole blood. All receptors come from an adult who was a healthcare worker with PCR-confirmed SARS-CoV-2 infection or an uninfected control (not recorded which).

CDR3 protein: CAISEIGTDTQYF. The CDR3 DNA follows: TGTGCCATCAGTGAGATCGGCACAGATACGCAGTATTTT. This chain uses TRBV10-3 with TRBJ2-3; D is unclear. Trimming pared 2 bases from V and 1 base from J, leaving 4 bases between. Germline V gene data show CDR1 as ENHRY and CDR2 as SYGVKD. The CDR3 spans 13 residues.

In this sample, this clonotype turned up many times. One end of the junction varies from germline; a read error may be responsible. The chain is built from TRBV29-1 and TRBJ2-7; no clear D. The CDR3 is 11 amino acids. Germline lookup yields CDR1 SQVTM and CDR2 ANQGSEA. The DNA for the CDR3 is TGCACCGCCGGTAGCTCCTATGAGCAGTACTTC. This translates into CTAGSSYEQYF.

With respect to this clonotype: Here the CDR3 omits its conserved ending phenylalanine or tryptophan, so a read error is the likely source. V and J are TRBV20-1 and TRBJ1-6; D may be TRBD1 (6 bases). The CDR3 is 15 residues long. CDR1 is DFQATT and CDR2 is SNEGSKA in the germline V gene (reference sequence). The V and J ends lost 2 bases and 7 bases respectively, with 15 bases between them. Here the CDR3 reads CSARNPTGRNSPLHL. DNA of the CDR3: TGCAGTGCTAGAAATCCCACAGGGCGAAATTCACCCCTCCACCTT.

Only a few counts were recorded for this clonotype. CDR3 region: CSAPRTGGGEQYF. CDR3 coding DNA: TGCAGTGCTCCTAGGACAGGGGGCGGCGAGCAGTACTTC. V and J are TRBV20-1 and TRBJ2-7; 11 nucleotides agree with TRBD1. The CDR3 length is 13 residues. V shed 5 bases and J 6 bases; nucleotides not matched to a gene: 6. From germline, CDR1 is DFQATT and CDR2 SNEGSKA (reference sequence).

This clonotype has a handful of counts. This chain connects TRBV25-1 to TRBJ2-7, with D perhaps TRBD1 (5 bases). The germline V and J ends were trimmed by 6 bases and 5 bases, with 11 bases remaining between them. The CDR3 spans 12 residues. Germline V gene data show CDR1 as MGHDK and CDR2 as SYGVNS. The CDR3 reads CASRQGWNEQYF. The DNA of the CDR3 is TGTGCCAGCAGGCAGGGATGGAACGAGCAGTACTTC.

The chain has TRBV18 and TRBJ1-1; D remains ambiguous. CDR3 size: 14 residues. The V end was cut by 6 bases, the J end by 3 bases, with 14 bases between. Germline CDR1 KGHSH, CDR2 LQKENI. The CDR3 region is CASSPQNRDTEAFF. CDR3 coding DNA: TGTGCCAGCTCTCCTCAGAACCGGGACACTGAAGCTTTCTTT.

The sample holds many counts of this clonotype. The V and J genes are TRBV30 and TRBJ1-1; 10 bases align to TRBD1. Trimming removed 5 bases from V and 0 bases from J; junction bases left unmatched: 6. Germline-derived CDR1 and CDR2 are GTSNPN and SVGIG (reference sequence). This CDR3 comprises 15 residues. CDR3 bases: TGTGCCTGGGAACCGGGACAGGGGATGAACACTGAAGCTTTCTTT. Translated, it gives CAWEPGQGMNTEAFF.

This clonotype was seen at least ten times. CDR3: CASRREGLGEQFF. CDR3 nucleotides: TGTGCCAGCAGGCGGGAGGGGTTGGGTGAGCAGTTCTTC. The chain couples TRBV6-1 to TRBJ2-1, with 9 bases aligning to TRBD2. With 6 bases clipped from V and 9 bases from J, the junction kept 6 bases outside the gene matches. Germline assignment: CDR1 MNHNS and CDR2 SASEGT. There are 13 residues in the CDR3.

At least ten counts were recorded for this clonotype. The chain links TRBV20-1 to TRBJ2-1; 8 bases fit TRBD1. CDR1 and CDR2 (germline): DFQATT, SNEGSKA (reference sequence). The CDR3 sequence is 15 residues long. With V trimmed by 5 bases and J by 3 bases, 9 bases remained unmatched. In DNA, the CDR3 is TGCAGTGCTCCTCCGACAGGGGCGGGCTACAATGAGCAGTTCTTC. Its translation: CSAPPTGAGYNEQFF.

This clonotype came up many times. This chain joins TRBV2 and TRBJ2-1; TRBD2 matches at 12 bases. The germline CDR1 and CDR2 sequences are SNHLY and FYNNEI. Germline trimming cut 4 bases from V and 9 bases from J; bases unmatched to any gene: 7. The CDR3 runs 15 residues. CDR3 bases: TGTGCCAGCAGTGCGTCGCTAGCGGGAGGGGGTGAGCAGTTCTTC. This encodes CASSASLAGGGEQFF.

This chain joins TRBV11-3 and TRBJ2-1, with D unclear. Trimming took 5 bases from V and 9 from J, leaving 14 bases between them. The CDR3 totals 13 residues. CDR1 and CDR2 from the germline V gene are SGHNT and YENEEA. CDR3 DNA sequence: TGTGCCAGCAGCGAAAACCTCTCCGGTGAGCAGTTCTTC. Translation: CASSENLSGEQFF.

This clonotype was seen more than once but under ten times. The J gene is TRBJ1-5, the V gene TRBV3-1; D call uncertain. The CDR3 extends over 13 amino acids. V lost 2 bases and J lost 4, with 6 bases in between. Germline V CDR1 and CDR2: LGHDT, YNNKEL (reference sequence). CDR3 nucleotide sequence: TGTGCCAGCAGCCAATCGGGGAATCAGCCCCAGCATTTT. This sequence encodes CASSQSGNQPQHF.

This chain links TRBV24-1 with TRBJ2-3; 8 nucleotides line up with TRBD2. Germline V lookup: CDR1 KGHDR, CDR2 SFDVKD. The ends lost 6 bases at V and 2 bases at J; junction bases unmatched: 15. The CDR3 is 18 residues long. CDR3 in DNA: TGTGCCACCAGTCATGGGCGGGAGGCAAGTCAGACCACAGATACGCAGTATTTT. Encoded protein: CATSHGREASQTTDTQYF.

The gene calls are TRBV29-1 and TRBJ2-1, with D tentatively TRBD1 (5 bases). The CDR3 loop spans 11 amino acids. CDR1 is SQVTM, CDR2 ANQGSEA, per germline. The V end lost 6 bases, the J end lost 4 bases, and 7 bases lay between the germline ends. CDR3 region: CSVDSYNEQFF. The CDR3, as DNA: TGCAGCGTCGACAGTTACAATGAGCAGTTCTTC.

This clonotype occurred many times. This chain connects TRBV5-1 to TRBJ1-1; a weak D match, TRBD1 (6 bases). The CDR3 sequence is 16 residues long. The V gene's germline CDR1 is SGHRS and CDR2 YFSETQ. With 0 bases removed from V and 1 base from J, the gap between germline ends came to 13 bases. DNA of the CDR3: TGCGCCAGCAGCTTGGCGCCACAGGGTCAGAACACTGAAGCTTTCTTT. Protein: CASSLAPQGQNTEAFF. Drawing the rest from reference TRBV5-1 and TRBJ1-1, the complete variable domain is KAGVTQTPRYLIKTRGQQVTLSCSPISGHRSVSWYQQTPGQGLQFLFEYFSETQRNKGNFPGRFSGRQFSNSRSEMNVSTLELGDSALYLCASSLAPQGQNTEAFFGQGTRLTVV.

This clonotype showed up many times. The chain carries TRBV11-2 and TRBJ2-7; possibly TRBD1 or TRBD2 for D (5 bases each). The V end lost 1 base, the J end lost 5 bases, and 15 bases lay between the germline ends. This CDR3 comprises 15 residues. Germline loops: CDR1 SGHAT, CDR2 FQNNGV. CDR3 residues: CASSLGTGTRDEQYF. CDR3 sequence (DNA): TGTGCCAGCAGCTTAGGGACGGGGACCCGGGACGAGCAGTACTTC.

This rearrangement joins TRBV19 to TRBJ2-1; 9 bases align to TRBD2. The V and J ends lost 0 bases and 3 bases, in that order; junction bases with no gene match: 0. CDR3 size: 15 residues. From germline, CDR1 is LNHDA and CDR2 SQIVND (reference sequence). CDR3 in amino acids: CASSIDSGSYNEQFF. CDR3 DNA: TGTGCCAGTAGTATAGATAGCGGGAGCTACAATGAGCAGTTCTTC. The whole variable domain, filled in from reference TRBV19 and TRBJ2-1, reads DGGITQSPKYLFRKEGQNVTLSCEQNLNHDAMYWYRQDPGQGLRLIYYSQIVNDFQKGDIAEGYSVSREKKESFPLTVTSAQKNPTAFYLCASSIDSGSYNEQFFGPGTRLTVL.